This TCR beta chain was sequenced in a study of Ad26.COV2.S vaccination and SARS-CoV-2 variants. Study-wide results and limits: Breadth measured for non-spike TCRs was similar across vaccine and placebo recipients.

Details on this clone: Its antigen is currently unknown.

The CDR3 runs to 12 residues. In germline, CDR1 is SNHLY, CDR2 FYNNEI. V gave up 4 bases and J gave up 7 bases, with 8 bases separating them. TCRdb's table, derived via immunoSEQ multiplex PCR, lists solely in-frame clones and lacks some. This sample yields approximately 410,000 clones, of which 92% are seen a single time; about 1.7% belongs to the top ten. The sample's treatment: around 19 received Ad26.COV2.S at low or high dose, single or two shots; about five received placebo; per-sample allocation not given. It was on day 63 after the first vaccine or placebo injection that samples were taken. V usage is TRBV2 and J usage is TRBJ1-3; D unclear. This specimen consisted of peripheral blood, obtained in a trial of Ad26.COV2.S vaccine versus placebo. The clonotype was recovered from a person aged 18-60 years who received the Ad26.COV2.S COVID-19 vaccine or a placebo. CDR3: CASSVVANTIYF. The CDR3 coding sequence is TGTGCCAGCAGTGTCGTTGCTAACACCATATATTTT.